This record covers a single TCR beta chain. Its specificity is not known. The source of the sample is a study of T cell responses to AZD1222 COVID-19 vaccine. Points from the study as a whole: Females outnumbered males among donors, who were mostly white British; clonal diversity was possibly underestimated.

The data were produced by immunoSEQ multiplex PCR, yet TCRdb's version contains in-frame clones alone and is incomplete. The top ten hold around 3.6% of the sample, which has under 200,000 clones, more than 80% seen once. CDR1 and CDR2 (germline): SGHRS, YFSETQ. Trimming removed 4 bases from V and 1 base from J; junction bases left unmatched: 8. The CDR3 runs 16 residues. The receptor was isolated from an adult who received the MenACWY meningococcal vaccine as a control. V gene TRBV5-1 combines with J gene TRBJ2-5; 9 bases map to TRBD1. The specimen was peripheral blood, collected 28 days after the second dose of the MenACWY control vaccine. The CDR3 loop reads CASSPRTGEGQETQYF. In DNA form, the CDR3 reads TGCGCCAGCAGCCCAAGGACAGGGGAAGGCCAAGAGACCCAGTACTTC.